The 15 T cell receptor beta chains below come from one sample, sequenced in a study of Graves' ophthalmopathy and Graves' hyperthyroidism. RNA transcripts provided the template for amplifying TCR beta CDR3 regions. Following a first-round RT-PCR that used HTBI primers, a second-round multiplex PCR was carried out. TCRdb used MiXCR to reprocess the multiplex PCR reads, holding one entry per CDR3 protein. Of roughly 230,000 distinct CDR3 sequences listed, roughly 21% are singletons. The sample comprised peripheral blood. The receptors stem from a woman between 50 and 59 years old with Graves' ophthalmopathy.

Many counts were recorded for this clonotype. This chain links TRBV15 with TRBJ2-7; 11 nucleotides match TRBD2. Germline lookup yields CDR1 LNHNV and CDR2 YYDKDF (reference sequence). The CDR3 loop spans 16 amino acids. V gave up 2 bases and J gave up 3 bases; unmatched junction bases: 6. The CDR3 region is CATSRKKGLAVYEQYF. CDR3 nucleotide sequence: TGTGCCACCAGCAGAAAAAAGGGACTAGCGGTCTACGAGCAGTACTTC.

Many counts were recorded for this clonotype. The rearrangement links TRBV7-9 to TRBJ2-5; D unclear. There are 11 residues in the CDR3. The germline V gene encodes CDR1 SEHNR and CDR2 FQNEAQ (reference sequence). Trimming took 3 bases from V and 5 from J, leaving 4 bases between them. The CDR3 spells CASSLTETQYF. CDR3 coding DNA: TGTGCCAGCAGCTTGACGGAGACCCAGTACTTC.

The sample holds many counts of this clonotype. This chain connects TRBV12-3 or TRBV12-4 to TRBJ1-5; tentative D call: TRBD1 (6 bases). CDR3 size: 16 residues. Trimming took off 3 bases at V and 0 bases at J, with 12 bases between the two ends. The CDR3 sequence is CASSLFPDSSNQPQHF. The CDR3 DNA is TGTGCCAGCAGTTTGTTCCCGGACAGTAGCAATCAGCCCCAGCATTTT.

This clonotype was seen a few times. This may arise from a read error, as a much more abundant clone is one base away. CDR3: CASTEGVNGGLARGAKGTQYF. The CDR3, as DNA: TGTGCCAGCACTGAGGGGGTTAATGGGGGGCTGGCTCGAGGGGCTAAAGGGACCCAGTACTTC. The gene calls are TRBV6-1 and TRBJ2-5; TRBD1 or TRBD2 may be the D gene (6 bases each). The V end lost 7 bases, the J end lost 7 bases, and 40 bases lay between the germline ends. This CDR3 has 21 residues. The germline CDR1 and CDR2 sequences are MNHNS and SASEGT.

This clonotype was detected many times. The chain employs TRBV20-1 and TRBJ2-5; maybe TRBD2 (5 bases). This CDR3 is 13 amino acids long. Germline assignment: CDR1 DFQATT and CDR2 SNEGSKA (reference sequence). V was shortened by 3 bases and J by 4 bases, with 12 bases between the two germline ends. CDR3 coding DNA: TGCAGTGCTAGCGGGAACGATGGAGAGACCCAGTACTTC. Translated, it gives CSASGNDGETQYF.

This chain links TRBV28 with TRBJ1-1; 7 bases align to TRBD1. The J segment lost 5 bases and the V segment lost 3 bases, leaving 6 bases of the junction unmatched. From germline, CDR1 is MDHEN and CDR2 SYDVKM. The CDR3 loop spans 14 amino acids. CDR3 loop: CASSFEGAGTEAFF. CDR3 nucleotide sequence: TGTGCCAGCAGTTTTGAGGGGGCCGGGACTGAAGCTTTCTTT.

The sample holds many counts of this clonotype. This rearrangement joins TRBV12-3 or TRBV12-4 to TRBJ1-1, with no clear D. The CDR3 is 13 residues long. V dropped 3 bases and J dropped 3 bases, with 8 bases sitting between them. CDR3 sequence: CASSFGTYTEAFF. DNA for the CDR3: TGTGCCAGCAGTTTTGGAACTTACACTGAAGCTTTCTTT.

This clonotype occurred many times. The genes are TRBV30 and TRBJ1-2; D ambiguous. Trimming removed 4 bases from V and 8 bases from J, with 14 bases in between. Looked up from germline, CDR1 is GTSNPN and CDR2 is SVGIG (reference sequence). The CDR3 runs to 12 residues. The CDR3 nucleotides read TGTGCCTGGACCCAATCCTCGGGAGGCTACACCTTC. Amino acids: CAWTQSSGGYTF.

At least ten counts were recorded for this clonotype. The V and J genes are TRBV19 and TRBJ2-5; 7 bases line up with TRBD1. J lost 5 bases, V lost 4 bases, and 10 bases had no gene match. From germline, CDR1 is LNHDA and CDR2 SQIVND (reference sequence). The CDR3 runs to 15 residues. The CDR3 is CASSTIDRAGETQYF. CDR3 in DNA: TGTGCCAGTAGTACCATTGACAGGGCCGGGGAGACCCAGTACTTC.

This clonotype was detected many times. V is TRBV12-3 or TRBV12-4 and J is TRBJ1-6; no definite D call. V was pared by 3 bases and J by 9 bases, with 6 bases between. The CDR3 sequence is 12 residues long. CDR3 DNA sequence: TGTGCCAGCAGTTTTAGGGTTTCACCCCTCCACTTT. Translated: CASSFRVSPLHF.

The rearrangement links TRBV11-2 to TRBJ2-6; perhaps TRBD2 as D (5 bases). The V and J ends lost 0 bases and 3 bases respectively, with 6 bases between them. The CDR3 extends over 15 amino acids. The germline CDR1 and CDR2 sequences are SGHAT and FQNNGV. In DNA, the CDR3 is TGTGCCAGCAGCTTAGATGGGAGTGGGGCCAACGTCCTGACTTTC. Translation gives CASSLDGSGANVLTF.

This clonotype was observed many times. The CDR3 DNA is TGTGCCAGCAGCTTAAGGTCAGGGAATACCGCTGAAGCTTTCTTT. Its translation is CASSLRSGNTAEAFF. The chain recombines TRBV7-3 with TRBJ1-1, with D tentatively TRBD1 (5 bases). The CDR3 is 15 amino acids. CDR1 SGHTA and CDR2 FQGTGA come from the germline V gene. V lost 1 base and J lost 6, with 15 bases in between.

This clonotype was seen ten or more times. The gene calls are TRBV27 and TRBJ1-1; D is ambiguous. Trimming took 3 bases from V and 8 from J, leaving 13 bases between them. There are 13 residues in the CDR3. The germline CDR1 and CDR2 sequences are MNHEY and SMNVEV (reference sequence). The DNA of the CDR3 is TGTGCCAGCAGTTTGATTCATGAGAGCGAAGCTTTCTTT. It encodes CASSLIHESEAFF.

Ten or more counts support this clonotype. The chain is built from TRBV6-2 or TRBV6-3 and TRBJ1-1; 12 bases line up with TRBD1. Germline V gives CDR1 MNHEY, CDR2 SVGEGT. With 6 bases clipped from V and 0 bases from J, the junction kept 8 bases outside the gene matches. This CDR3 has 17 residues. CDR3 in DNA: TGTGCCAGCAGGAGGGCGGGACAGGGGGCCCTGAACACTGAAGCTTTCTTT. It yields the protein CASRRAGQGALNTEAFF.

The chain carries TRBV12-5 and TRBJ1-1; D is possibly TRBD1 (5 bases). This CDR3 contains 13 residues. The V gene's germline CDR1 is LGHNT and CDR2 FRNRAP. With 6 bases removed from V and 3 bases from J, the gap between germline ends came to 11 bases. CDR3 nucleotides: TGTGCTAGTGGCCGAGGAGGGGACACTGAAGCTTTCTTT. Translated, it gives CASGRGGDTEAFF.